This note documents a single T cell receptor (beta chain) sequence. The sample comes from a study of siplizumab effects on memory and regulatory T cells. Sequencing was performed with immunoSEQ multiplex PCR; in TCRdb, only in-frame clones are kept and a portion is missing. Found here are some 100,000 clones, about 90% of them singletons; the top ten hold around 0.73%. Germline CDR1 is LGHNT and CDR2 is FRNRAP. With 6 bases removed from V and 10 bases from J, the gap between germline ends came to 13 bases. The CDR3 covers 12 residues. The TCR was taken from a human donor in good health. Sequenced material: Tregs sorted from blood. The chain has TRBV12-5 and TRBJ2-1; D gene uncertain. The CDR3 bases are TGTGCTAGTGGAGTGGCCGGTGGGGAGCAGTTCTTC. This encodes CASGVAGGEQFF.